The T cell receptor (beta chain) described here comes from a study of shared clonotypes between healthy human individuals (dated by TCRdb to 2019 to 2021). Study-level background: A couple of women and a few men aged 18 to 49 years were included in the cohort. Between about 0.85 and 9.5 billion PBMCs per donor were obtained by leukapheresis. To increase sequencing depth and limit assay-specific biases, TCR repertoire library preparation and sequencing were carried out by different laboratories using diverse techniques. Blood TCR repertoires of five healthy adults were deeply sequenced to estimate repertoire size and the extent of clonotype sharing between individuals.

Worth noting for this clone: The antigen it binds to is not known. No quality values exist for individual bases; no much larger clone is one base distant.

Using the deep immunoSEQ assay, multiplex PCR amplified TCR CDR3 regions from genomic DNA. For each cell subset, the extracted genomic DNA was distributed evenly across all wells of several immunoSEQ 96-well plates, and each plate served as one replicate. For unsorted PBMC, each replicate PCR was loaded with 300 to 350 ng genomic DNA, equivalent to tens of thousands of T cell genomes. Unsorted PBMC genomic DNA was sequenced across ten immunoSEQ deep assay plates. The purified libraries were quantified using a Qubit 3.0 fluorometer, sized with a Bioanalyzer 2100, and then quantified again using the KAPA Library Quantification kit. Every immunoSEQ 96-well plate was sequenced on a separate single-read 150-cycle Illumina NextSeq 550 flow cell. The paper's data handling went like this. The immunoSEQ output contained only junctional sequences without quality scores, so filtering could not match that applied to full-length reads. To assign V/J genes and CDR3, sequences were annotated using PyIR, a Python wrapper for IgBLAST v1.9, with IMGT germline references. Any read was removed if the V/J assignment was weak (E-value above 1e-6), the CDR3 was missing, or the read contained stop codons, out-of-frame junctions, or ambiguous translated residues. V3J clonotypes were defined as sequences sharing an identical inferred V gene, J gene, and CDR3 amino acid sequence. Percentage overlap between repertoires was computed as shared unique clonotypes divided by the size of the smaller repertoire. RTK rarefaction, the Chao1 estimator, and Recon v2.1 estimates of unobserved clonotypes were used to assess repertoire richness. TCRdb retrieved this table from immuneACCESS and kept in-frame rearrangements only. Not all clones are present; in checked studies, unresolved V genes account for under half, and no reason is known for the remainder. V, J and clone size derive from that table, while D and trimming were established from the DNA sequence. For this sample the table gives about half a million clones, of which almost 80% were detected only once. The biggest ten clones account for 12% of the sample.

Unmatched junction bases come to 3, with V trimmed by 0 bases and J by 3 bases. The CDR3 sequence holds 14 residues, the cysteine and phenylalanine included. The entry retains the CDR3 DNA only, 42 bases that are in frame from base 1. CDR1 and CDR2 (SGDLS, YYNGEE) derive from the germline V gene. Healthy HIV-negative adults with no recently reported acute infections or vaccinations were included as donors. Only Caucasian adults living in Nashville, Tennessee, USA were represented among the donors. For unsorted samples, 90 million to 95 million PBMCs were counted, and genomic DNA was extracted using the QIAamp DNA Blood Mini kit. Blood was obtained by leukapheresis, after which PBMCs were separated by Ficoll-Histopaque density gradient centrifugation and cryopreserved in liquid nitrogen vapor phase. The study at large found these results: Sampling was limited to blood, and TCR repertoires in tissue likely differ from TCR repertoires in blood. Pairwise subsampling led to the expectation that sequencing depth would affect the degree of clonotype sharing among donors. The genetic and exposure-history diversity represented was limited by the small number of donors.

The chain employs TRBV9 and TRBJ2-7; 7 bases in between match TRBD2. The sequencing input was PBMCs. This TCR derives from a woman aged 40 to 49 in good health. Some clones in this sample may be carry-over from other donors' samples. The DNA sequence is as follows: TGTGCCAGCAGCGTAGGACTAGCAGACTACGAGCAGTACTTC. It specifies CASSVGLADYEQYF.